This TCR beta chain was captured by sequencing in a study of Tregs in tolerant kidney transplant recipients. Study observations and caveats: The most relevant donor-specific Treg TCRbeta repertoire apparently came from expansion with activated donor B cells. This study did not directly address biological reproducibility.

Using immunoSEQ multiplex PCR, the repertoire was profiled, and TCRdb retains in-frame clones only, with some absent. Here the sample spans roughly 17,000 clones, 82% being singletons. Germline loops: CDR1 SEHNR, CDR2 FQNEAQ (reference sequence). Trimming pared 3 bases from V and 0 bases from J, leaving 9 bases between. The CDR3 runs to 15 residues. This clone was recorded only once. No antigen is known for it. Unstimulated regulatory T cells (CD4+CD25+CD127-), CD4+CD25- non-regulatory cells, CD4 and CD8 cells were FACS-sorted from thawed PBMCs. Source material: Tregs from blood. This rearrangement joins TRBV7-9 to TRBJ1-3; D gene unclear. The receptor's source is a human donor in good health. CDR3: CASSFSPRSGNTIYF. In DNA, the CDR3 is TGTGCCAGCAGCTTCTCTCCGCGCTCTGGAAACACCATATATTTT.